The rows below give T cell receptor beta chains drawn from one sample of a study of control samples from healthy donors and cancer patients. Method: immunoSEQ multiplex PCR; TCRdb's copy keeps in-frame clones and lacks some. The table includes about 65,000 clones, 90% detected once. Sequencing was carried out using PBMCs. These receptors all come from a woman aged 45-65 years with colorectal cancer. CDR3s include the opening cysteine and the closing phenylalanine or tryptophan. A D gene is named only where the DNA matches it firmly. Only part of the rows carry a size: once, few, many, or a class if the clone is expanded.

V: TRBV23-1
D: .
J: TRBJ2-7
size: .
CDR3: CASSQCGYEQYF
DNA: TGCGCCAGCAGTCAATGTGGCTACGAGCAGTACTTC

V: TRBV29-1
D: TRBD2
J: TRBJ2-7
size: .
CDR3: CSVGGGRADEQYF
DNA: TGCAGCGTTGGGGGCGGGAGGGCTGACGAGCAGTACTTC

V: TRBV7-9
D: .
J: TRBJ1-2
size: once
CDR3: CASSLLDNYGYTF
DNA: TGTGCCAGCAGCTTACTGGATAACTATGGCTACACCTTC

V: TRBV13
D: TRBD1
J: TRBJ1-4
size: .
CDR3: CASSSADRVKKLFF
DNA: TGTGCCAGCAGCTCGGCGGACAGGGTTAAAAAACTGTTTTTT

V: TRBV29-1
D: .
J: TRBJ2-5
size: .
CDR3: CSGKDVQSRETQYF
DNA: TGCAGCGGAAAGGACGTTCAGAGCAGGGAGACCCAGTACTTC

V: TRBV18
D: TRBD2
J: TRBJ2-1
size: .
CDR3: CASSQGVGTSGSFYNEQFF
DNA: TGTGCCAGCTCCCAGGGTGTAGGGACTAGCGGGAGTTTCTACAATGAGCAGTTCTTC

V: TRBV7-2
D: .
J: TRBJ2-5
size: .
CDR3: CASSDTLPGLSQYF
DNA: TGTGCCAGCAGTGACACGTTGCCTGGGTTGTCCCAGTACTTC

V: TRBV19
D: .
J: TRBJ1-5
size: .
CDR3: CASSGMNSNQPQHF
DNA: TGTGCCAGTAGTGGAATGAACAGCAATCAGCCCCAGCATTTT

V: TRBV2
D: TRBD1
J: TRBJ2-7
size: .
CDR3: CASRLYGTGTYEQYF
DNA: TGTGCCAGCAGACTTTACGGGACAGGGACCTACGAGCAGTACTTC

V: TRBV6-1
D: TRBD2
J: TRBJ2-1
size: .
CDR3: CASSERSGSVIEQFF
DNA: TGTGCCAGCAGTGAGAGGAGCGGGAGTGTCATTGAGCAGTTCTTC

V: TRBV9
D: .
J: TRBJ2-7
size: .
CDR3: CASSVGGDWREQYF
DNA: TGTGCCAGCAGCGTAGGAGGGGACTGGCGCGAGCAGTACTTC

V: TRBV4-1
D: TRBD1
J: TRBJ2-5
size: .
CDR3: CASSRTPTGKETQYF
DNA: TGCGCCAGCAGCCGAACCCCGACAGGGAAGGAGACCCAGTACTTC

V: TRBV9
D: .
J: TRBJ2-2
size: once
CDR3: CASSKTGGAGELFF
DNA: TGTGCCAGCAGCAAAACTGGGGGCGCCGGGGAGCTGTTTTTT

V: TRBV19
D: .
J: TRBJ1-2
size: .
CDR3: CASSISPQQGRHGYTF
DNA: TGTGCCAGTAGTATATCCCCCCAGCAGGGAAGGCATGGCTACACCTTC

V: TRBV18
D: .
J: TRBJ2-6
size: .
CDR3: CASAPLGGGTGANVLTF
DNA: TGTGCCAGCGCACCGCTGGGGGGGGGCACTGGGGCCAACGTCCTGACTTTC

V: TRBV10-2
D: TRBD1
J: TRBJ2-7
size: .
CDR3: CASKAGTGGYEQYF
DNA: TGCGCCAGCAAAGCCGGGACAGGGGGCTACGAGCAGTACTTC

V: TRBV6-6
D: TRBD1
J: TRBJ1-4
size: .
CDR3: CASSYSKNRGGEKLFF
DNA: TGTGCCAGCAGTTACTCCAAAAACAGGGGAGGAGAAAAACTGTTTTTT

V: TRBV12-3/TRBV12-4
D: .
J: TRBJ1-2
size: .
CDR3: CASRGGAGYGYTF
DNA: TGTGCCAGCAGGGGGGGGGCAGGGTATGGCTACACCTTC

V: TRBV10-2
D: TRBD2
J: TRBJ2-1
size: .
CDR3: CASQAGTSGGYNEQFF
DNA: TGCGCCAGCCAGGCCGGGACTAGCGGGGGTTACAATGAGCAGTTCTTC

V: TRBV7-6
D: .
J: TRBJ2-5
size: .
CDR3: CASSFARETQYF
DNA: TGTGCCAGCAGCTTCGCGCGGGAGACCCAGTACTTC

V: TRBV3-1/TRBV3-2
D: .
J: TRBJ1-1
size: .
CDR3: CASSQVGEAFF
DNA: TGTGCCAGCAGCCAAGTTGGGGAAGCTTTCTTT

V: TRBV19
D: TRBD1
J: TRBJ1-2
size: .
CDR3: CASSTDRGQKEGTF
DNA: TGTGCCAGTAGTACCGACAGGGGGCAGAAGGAAGGGACCTTC

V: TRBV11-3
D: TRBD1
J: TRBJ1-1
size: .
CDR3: CASSTGQGATEAFF
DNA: TGTGCCAGCAGCACTGGACAGGGGGCGACTGAAGCTTTCTTT

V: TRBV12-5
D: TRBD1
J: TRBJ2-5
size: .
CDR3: CASGPGQGETQYF
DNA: TGTGCTAGTGGTCCCGGACAGGGCGAGACCCAGTACTTC

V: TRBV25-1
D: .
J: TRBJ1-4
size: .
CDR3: CASSDFLAGSNEKLFF
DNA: TGTGCCAGCAGTGATTTTTTGGCCGGGTCTAATGAAAAACTGTTTTTT

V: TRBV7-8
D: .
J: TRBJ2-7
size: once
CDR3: CASSSDWRGEGEQYF
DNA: TGTGCCAGCAGCTCAGACTGGAGGGGAGAGGGCGAGCAGTACTTC

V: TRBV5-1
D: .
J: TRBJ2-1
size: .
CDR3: CASSLFPNNEQFF
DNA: TGCGCCAGCAGCTTGTTCCCAAACAATGAGCAGTTCTTC

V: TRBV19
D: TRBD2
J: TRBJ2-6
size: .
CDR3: CASSPTGSGSAFSGANVLTF
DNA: TGTGCCAGTAGCCCAACCGGCAGCGGGAGTGCATTTTCTGGGGCCAACGTCCTGACTTTC

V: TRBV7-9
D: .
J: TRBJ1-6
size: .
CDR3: CASSGGSDSPLHF
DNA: TGTGCCAGCAGCGGCGGGAGTGATTCACCCCTCCACTTT